This entry describes one T cell receptor beta chain. Its antigen is unknown. The data were taken from a study of cytomegalovirus exposure and HLA in healthy donors. The PCR was carried out with 60 Vbeta primers and 13 Jbeta primers. Here immunoSEQ multiplex PCR was the method, and the copy in TCRdb shows in-frame clones only, minus some. The data show 180,000 or so clones, around 80% seen once. Study conclusions and caveats: As a later analysis showed, a missense DCLRE1C variant was linked to trimming of TCR beta V- and J-genes.

Germline V gene lookup returns CDR1 SQVTM and CDR2 ANQGSEA. Deletions cut 4 bases from V and 4 bases from J, with 10 bases between. The CDR3 is 12 residues long. Each of the donors was a healthy bone marrow donor. The clonotype was recovered from a woman in her 30s in good health and CMV-seronegative. The sequenced material came from PBMCs. The V gene is TRBV29-1, the J gene TRBJ1-1; D is possibly TRBD1 (5 bases). The CDR3 region has the DNA TGCAGCGTTGTCCCCAGGGTCACTGAAGCTTTCTTT. Translating it yields CSVVPRVTEAFF.